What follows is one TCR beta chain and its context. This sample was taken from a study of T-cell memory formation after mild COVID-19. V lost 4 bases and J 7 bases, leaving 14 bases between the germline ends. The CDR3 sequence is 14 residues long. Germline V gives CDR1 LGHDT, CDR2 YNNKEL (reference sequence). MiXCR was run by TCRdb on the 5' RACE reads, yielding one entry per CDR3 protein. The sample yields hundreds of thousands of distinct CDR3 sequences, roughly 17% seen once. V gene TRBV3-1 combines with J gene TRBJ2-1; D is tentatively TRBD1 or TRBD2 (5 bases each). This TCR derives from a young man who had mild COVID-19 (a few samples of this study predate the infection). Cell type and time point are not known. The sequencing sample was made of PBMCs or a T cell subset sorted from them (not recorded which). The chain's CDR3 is CASSPGPGTNEQFF. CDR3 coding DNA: TGTGCCAGCAGCCCAGGGCCGGGGACGAATGAGCAGTTCTTC.